One and the same sample provided the 27 T cell receptor beta chains below, sequenced in a study of tumor and adjacent non-tumor tissue in lung cancer. The library came from three nested PCR rounds adapted from ARM-PCR protocols. TCRdb re-analysed the multiplex PCR reads in MiXCR, keeping a single row per CDR3 protein. The table records roughly 45,000 distinct CDR3 sequences, 60% of them present only once. No cell sorting was done before RNA was extracted from the tissue. The normal lung tissue was taken more than 3 cm from the tumor edge. Sequencing was performed on distant non-tumor lung tissue. These TCRs come from a man in his forties or fifties with non-small cell lung cancer.

This clonotype was counted many times. The chain recombines TRBV6-1 with TRBJ2-5; D is possibly TRBD1 (6 bases). The CDR3 runs to 13 residues. CDR1 is MNHNS and CDR2 is SASEGT in the germline V gene. V dropped 5 bases and J dropped 5 bases, with 12 bases sitting between them. The DNA of the CDR3 is TGTGCCAGCAGTCGGACAGACGGGGAGACCCAGTACTTC. It is translated as CASSRTDGETQYF.

Concerning this clonotype itself: Possible read error: a much larger clone is one base away. The chain joins TRBV6-5 to TRBJ1-2; weak D call: TRBD1 (6 bases). The CDR3 runs to 13 residues. Per the germline V gene, CDR1 is MNHEY and CDR2 is SVGAGI. CDR3 nucleotide sequence: TGTGCCAGTCGACAGGTGAGTTCTCGCGGCTACGCCTTC. It yields the protein CASRQVSSRGYAF.

About this clonotype itself: As the CDR3 is not closed by the conserved phenylalanine or tryptophan, this likely results from a read error. The limits of the CDR3 on the DNA are not certain, so only TCRdb's listed CDR3 is given. The rearrangement joins TRBV6-5 to TRBJ1-5; the table names TRBD1, a call not compared with the DNA. The CDR3 is 15 amino acids in total, end residues counted. CDR1 and CDR2 (germline): MNHEY, SVGAGI. The CDR3 spells CASSYSTGSDQPHHY.

With regard to this clonotype: The germline gene is not matched at one end of the junction; a read error may be the cause. The V call is TRBV5-6, the J call TRBJ2-7; 9 positions agree with TRBD1. Germline V CDR1 and CDR2: SGHDT, YYEEEE. The CDR3 is 16 amino acids. This CDR3 reads CASSSIIRDRVYERYF. As DNA, the CDR3 is TGTGCCAGCAGCTCCATAATCCGGGACAGGGTCTACGAGCGGTACTTC.

Details on this clonotype: The junction departs from the called germline gene at one end, perhaps through a read error. This sequence joins TRBV20-1 and TRBJ2-7, with TRBD2 as a possible D gene (6 bases). The germline V gene encodes CDR1 DFQATT and CDR2 SNEGSKA (reference sequence). The CDR3 extends over 13 amino acids. In DNA, the CDR3 is TGCAGTGCCATTCGTTGGGGACTCTACGAGCACTACTTC. Encoded protein: CSAIRWGLYEHYF.

This clonotype was seen more than once but under ten times. Its ends do not fully match the called genes, so a read error is possible. The V gene is TRBV11-1, the J gene TRBJ1-1; TRBD1 matches at 10 bases. CDR1 and CDR2 (germline): SGHAT, FQDESV (reference sequence). The CDR3 runs 13 residues. As DNA, the CDR3 is TGTGCCAGCAGCCCCGGGACAGGGGATGACGCTTCCTTC. Translation gives CASSPGTGDDASF. The whole variable domain, remainder taken from reference TRBV11-1 and TRBJ1-1, is EAEVAQSPRYKITEKSQAVAFWCDPISGHATLYWYRQILGQGPELLVQFQDESVVDDSQLPKDRFSAERLKGVDSTLKIQPAELGDSAMYLCASSPGTGDDASFGQGTRLTVV.

The J gene is TRBJ2-2, the V gene TRBV15, with 8 bases that match TRBD2. Germline assignment: CDR1 LNHNV and CDR2 YYDKDF (reference sequence). CDR3 length: 16 residues. Trimming removed 3 bases from V and 8 bases from J; junction bases left unmatched: 11. CDR3 in amino acids: CATSSRVSGRVGELFF. In DNA form, the CDR3 reads TGTGCCACCAGCAGTAGAGTAAGCGGGAGAGTTGGGGAGCTGTTTTTT.

Worth noting for this clonotype: At one of its ends the junction is not consistent with the germline gene, which may arise from a read error. This rearrangement joins TRBV7-9 to TRBJ2-5, with D perhaps matching TRBD1 or TRBD2 (5 bases each). CDR3 length: 14 residues. From germline, CDR1 is SEHNR and CDR2 FQNEAQ (reference sequence). Here the CDR3 reads CASSLRTSGETQYF. CDR3 coding DNA: TGTGCCAGCAGCTTAAGGACAAGCGGCGAGACCCAATACTTC.

Remarks on this clonotype: This could be a read error, since a much larger clone is one nucleotide away. The V gene is TRBV29-1, the J gene TRBJ2-7; 7 nucleotides match TRBD1. Germline CDR1 and CDR2: SQVTM and ANQGSEA. The CDR3 loop spans 14 amino acids. V trimming: 7 bases; J trimming: 3 bases; junction bases outside the gene matches: 12. CDR3 coding DNA: TGCAGCGCTCGAGGGGGCGAATCCGTCTACGAGCAGTACTTC. It encodes CSARGGESVYEQYF.

On this clonotype: Lacking the conserved final phenylalanine or tryptophan, this CDR3 likely reflects a read error. V and J are TRBV2 and TRBJ1-2; no clear D. Trimming took off 3 bases at V and 8 bases at J, with 16 bases between the two ends. The germline gives CDR1 SNHLY, CDR2 FYNNEI. This CDR3 is built from 14 residues. Written as DNA, the CDR3 is TGTGCCAGCAGTGATGTGATCATCTATAGGGGCTACACCATC. It translates to CASSDVIIYRGYTI.

This clonotype showed up many times. The chain links TRBV6-5 to TRBJ2-6; the D is unclear. Between the trimmed V and J ends, which lost 3 bases and 2 bases, there was a span of 8 bases. This CDR3 comprises 15 residues. Germline V lookup: CDR1 MNHEY, CDR2 SVGAGI. CDR3 amino acids: CASSYLSTGANVLTF. For the CDR3, the DNA is TGTGCCAGCAGTTATTTAAGTACTGGGGCCAACGTCCTGACTTTC.

As to this clonotype: Because it lacks the conserved phenylalanine or tryptophan at the end, this CDR3 is likely a read error. This chain uses TRBV11-2 with TRBJ2-5; D may be TRBD2 (5 bases). The CDR3 has 14 amino acids. CDR1 and CDR2 (germline): SGHAT, FQNNGV. This CDR3 reads CASNLDGVGETQYL. The CDR3 DNA sequence: TGTGCCAGCAACTTAGACGGGGTGGGAGAGACCCAGTACCTC.

This clonotype was detected only a few times. V is TRBV28 and J is TRBJ1-6, with a weak D call TRBD1 (5 bases). Germline values: CDR1 MDHEN, CDR2 SYDVKM. The CDR3 extends over 15 amino acids. Deletions cut 3 bases from V and 5 bases from J, with 11 bases between. CDR3 coding DNA: TGTGCCAGCAGTTTGGTCGGCAGGGATAATTCACCCCTCCACTTT. Translated: CASSLVGRDNSPLHF.

The chain links TRBV19 to TRBJ2-1, with 8 nucleotides matching TRBD1. The CDR3 covers 16 residues. After removal of 4 bases from V and 4 bases from J, the junction contained 9 bases not matched to a gene. The V gene's germline CDR1 is LNHDA and CDR2 SQIVND (reference sequence). CDR3 in DNA: TGTGCCAGTAGTACTGGGACAGGAAGGGGGTACAATGAGCAGTTCTTC. This sequence encodes CASSTGTGRGYNEQFF.

In the case of this clonotype: This clone may be a read error of a much larger clone one base away. The chain combines TRBV28 with TRBJ2-7; TRBD1 agrees at 7 bases. Germline CDR1 is MDHEN and CDR2 is SYDVKM. The CDR3 contains 13 residues. The trim removed 3 bases at V and 7 bases at J, leaving 6 bases unmatched. The CDR3 DNA reads TGTGCCAGCAGTTTTACAGGGGAAAGGGAGCAGTACTTC. It yields the protein CASSFTGEREQYF.

Concerning this clonotype itself: One end of the junction does not line up with germline, which may come from a read error. CDR3 sequence reads: CASSLAVYSYEQYF. Here the CDR3 DNA reads TGTGCCAGCAGTTTAGCGGTCTACTCCTATGAGCAGTACTTC. The chain combines TRBV28 with TRBJ2-7; D gene ambiguous. This CDR3 contains 14 residues. CDR1 is MDHEN, CDR2 SYDVKM, per germline.

The chain recombines TRBV19 with TRBJ2-1; possibly TRBD1 or TRBD2 for D (7 bases each). The V gene's germline CDR1 is LNHDA and CDR2 SQIVND (reference sequence). The CDR3 runs 15 residues. Trimming took off 10 bases at V and 4 bases at J, with 20 bases between the two ends. CDR3: CANAQGGGGYNEQFF. The CDR3 nucleotides read TGTGCCAATGCCCAGGGGGGAGGGGGGTACAATGAGCAGTTCTTC.

The chain joins TRBV20-1 to TRBJ2-1; TRBD1 matches 8 bases. The germline CDR1 and CDR2 sequences are DFQATT and SNEGSKA (reference sequence). The junction had 5 bases not matched to a gene; V was cut back by 2 bases and J by 5 bases. CDR3 length equals 14 residues. The CDR3 loop reads CSARLGTGHNEQFF. The CDR3 DNA reads as TGCAGTGCTAGATTGGGGACAGGCCACAATGAGCAGTTCTTC.

Regarding this clonotype: This may arise from a read error, as a much more abundant clone is one base away. The genes are TRBV6-1 and TRBJ1-5; TRBD1 is a possible D gene (6 bases). Per the germline V gene, CDR1 is MNHNS and CDR2 is SASEGT. CDR3 length: 14 amino acids. The V gene lost 4 bases and the J gene lost 5 bases, with 12 bases spanning the gap. The CDR3 is CASSVLRGDQPQHF. CDR3 bases: TGTGCCAGCAGTGTCCTAAGGGGGGATCAGCCCCAGCATTTT.

In regard to this clonotype: One base away lies a much larger clone, so this may be a sequencing read error. The V gene is TRBV20-1, the J gene TRBJ2-1, with 8 nucleotides matching TRBD2. The CDR3 sequence is 14 residues long. Germline CDR1 is DFQATT and CDR2 is SNEGSKA (reference sequence). The CDR3 coding sequence is TGCAGTCTTAGCGGGAAGCCCCCTTACAATGAGCAGCTCTTC. This codes for CSLSGKPPYNEQLF.

As for this clonotype: The conserved phenylalanine or tryptophan is not found at the CDR3 terminus, so this likely reflects a read error. This chain joins TRBV11-1 and TRBJ2-1, with 9 bases lining up with TRBD2. V trimming: 4 bases; J trimming: 4 bases; junction bases outside the gene matches: 5. Germline lookup yields CDR1 SGHAT and CDR2 FQDESV (reference sequence). The CDR3 covers 15 residues. The DNA for the CDR3 is TGTGCCAGCAGCTCAACTAGCGGGTCATACAATGAGCAGTTCCTC. Protein sequence: CASSSTSGSYNEQFL.

Concerning this clonotype: Germline and junction disagree at one end, which may indicate a read error. The rearrangement uses TRBV10-3 and TRBJ1-4; D remains unclear. Germline-derived CDR1 and CDR2 are ENHRY and SYGVKD. This CDR3 contains 13 residues. As DNA, the CDR3 is TGTGCCACCTCCTCCGAGTCCGATGAAAAACTGCTTTTT. Amino acids: CATSSESDEKLLF.

This clonotype was seen repeatedly, ten times or more. A single base separates this from a much larger clone, so it may be a read error. The chain is built from TRBV11-1 and TRBJ2-7; TRBD1 or TRBD2 may be the D gene (6 bases each). This CDR3 comprises 14 residues. Per the germline V gene, CDR1 is SGHAT and CDR2 is FQDESV (reference sequence). The chain's CDR3 is CAGSLEGQSYEQYF. The CDR3, as DNA: TGTGCCGGCAGCTTGGAGGGACAATCCTACGAGCAGTACTTC.

The V and J genes are TRBV7-9 and TRBJ2-1; TRBD2 matches at 9 bases. Germline V gene lookup returns CDR1 SEHNR and CDR2 FQNEAQ (reference sequence). The CDR3 is made up of 14 amino acids. The junction had 8 bases not matched to a gene; V was cut back by 6 bases and J by 8 bases. CDR3 nucleotide sequence: TGTGCCAGCAGTTTACCGGGACTAGCATATGAGCAGTTCTTC. It specifies CASSLPGLAYEQFF.

The chain joins TRBV2 to TRBJ1-5; 7 bases agree with TRBD1. The CDR3 has 14 residues. From germline, CDR1 is SNHLY and CDR2 FYNNEI. V lost 6 bases, J lost 5 bases, and 7 bases stayed unmatched. The chain's CDR3 is CASSLTGDDQPQHF. CDR3 coding DNA: TGTGCCAGCAGCCTCACAGGGGACGATCAGCCCCAGCATTTT.

This clonotype has at least ten counts. The chain recombines TRBV30 with TRBJ2-1; TRBD1 might be the D (6 bases). Germline V gives CDR1 GTSNPN, CDR2 SVGIG (reference sequence). Deletions cut 4 bases from V and 9 bases from J, with 13 bases between. The CDR3 totals 12 residues. The CDR3 sequence: CAWNQIGGEQFF. DNA of the CDR3: TGTGCCTGGAACCAAATAGGGGGTGAGCAGTTCTTC. The full variable domain, rest sourced from reference TRBV30 and TRBJ2-1, is SQTIHQWPATLVQPVGSPLSLECTVEGTSNPNLYWYRQAAGRGLQLLFYSVGIGQISSEVPQNLSASRPQDRQFILSSKKLLLSDSGFYLCAWNQIGGEQFFGPGTRLTVL.

Notes on this clonotype: Its ends do not fully match the called genes, so a read error is possible. The chain couples TRBV29-1 to TRBJ2-3; no definite D call. The V gene's germline CDR1 is SQVTM and CDR2 ANQGSEA. The CDR3 runs to 12 residues. The CDR3 sequence is CSVGGNPGTQYF. DNA of the CDR3: TGCAGCGTGGGTGGGAACCCAGGTACGCAATATTTT.